The 7 T cell receptor beta chains presented below share a single source sample, sequenced in a study of response to subunit inactivated influenza vaccine. MiXCR, applied by TCRdb to the RT-PCR reads, yields one record per CDR3 protein. The sample has over 400,000 distinct CDR3 sequences, roughly 13% seen once. The material was PBMCs from blood, obtained more than 35 days after vaccination. These receptors all come from a man aged 45-60 years who received an inactivated influenza vaccine.

This clonotype has at least ten counts. This chain joins TRBV28 and TRBJ2-1, with D perhaps TRBD2 (5 bases). The length of the CDR3 is 15 residues. V dropped 5 bases and J dropped 5 bases, with 16 bases sitting between them. Germline loops: CDR1 MDHEN, CDR2 SYDVKM. The CDR3 region is CASSLFGMSHNEQFF. In nucleotides, the CDR3 is TGTGCCAGCAGTCTATTCGGGATGTCCCACAATGAGCAGTTCTTC.

This chain uses TRBV5-1 with TRBJ2-1; a possible D gene is TRBD1 (6 bases). The CDR3 runs to 18 residues. The V end was cut by 0 bases, the J end by 4 bases, with 20 bases between. Germline lookup yields CDR1 SGHRS and CDR2 YFSETQ. The CDR3 reads CASSLAMGAGSHYNEQFF. The CDR3 DNA sequence: TGCGCCAGCAGCTTGGCCATGGGGGCCGGGTCGCATTACAATGAGCAGTTCTTC. Variable domain in full (rest from reference TRBV5-1 and TRBJ2-1): KAGVTQTPRYLIKTRGQQVTLSCSPISGHRSVSWYQQTPGQGLQFLFEYFSETQRNKGNFPGRFSGRQFSNSRSEMNVSTLELGDSALYLCASSLAMGAGSHYNEQFFGPGTRLTVL.

The chain recombines TRBV5-6 with TRBJ2-5; 12 positions agree with TRBD2. CDR1 and CDR2 from the germline V gene are SGHDT and YYEEEE. The CDR3 spans 15 residues. V was pared by 4 bases and J by 5 bases, with 6 bases of the junction left unmatched. The CDR3 loop is CASSRGGLAGETQYF. In DNA, the CDR3 is TGTGCCAGCAGCCGGGGCGGACTAGCGGGGGAGACCCAGTACTTC.

This clonotype occurred many times. The genes are TRBV12-3 or TRBV12-4 and TRBJ2-3, with D possibly matching TRBD1 (6 bases). The V gene lost 5 bases and the J gene lost 0 bases, with 9 bases spanning the gap. This CDR3 contains 14 residues. In DNA, the CDR3 is TGTGCCAGCAGTCAACAGGGTAGCACAGATACGCAGTATTTT. Translating it yields CASSQQGSTDTQYF.

The CDR3 DNA follows: TGTGCCAGCAGTCTCACGGACCTTGGCGGGCAGTACTTC. Translating it yields CASSLTDLGGQYF. This chain uses TRBV12-3 or TRBV12-4 with TRBJ2-7; D unresolved. V was trimmed by 5 bases and J by 9 bases, leaving 17 bases between them. The CDR3 extends over 13 amino acids.

This clonotype was picked up many times. The CDR3 DNA follows: TGTGCCAGCAGCCTCCGCTCACGGGGCTCCTACGAGCAGTACTTC. It encodes CASSLRSRGSYEQYF. This sequence joins TRBV6-1 and TRBJ2-7, with a possible D match to TRBD2 (5 bases). The germline CDR1 and CDR2 sequences are MNHNS and SASEGT. The CDR3 is 15 amino acids. V was clipped by 6 bases and J by 0 bases, with 15 bases between them.

This clonotype appeared a few times. The chain couples TRBV7-2 to TRBJ2-3; TRBD1 aligns across 7 bases. The germline CDR1 and CDR2 sequences are SGHTA and FQGNSA. With 10 bases clipped from V and 10 bases from J, the junction kept 14 bases outside the gene matches. The CDR3 is 13 amino acids. For the CDR3, the DNA is TGTGCCACGTTGGAAGACAGGGCGGGTCCGCAGTATTTT. This encodes CATLEDRAGPQYF.